The source of this T cell receptor (beta chain) is a study of blood T cell repertoires in COVID-19. This table comes from immunoSEQ multiplex PCR, and its TCRdb copy is limited to in-frame clones, with some not included. This sample has about 75,000 clones, with around 90% found just once. The CDR3 spans 17 residues. Germline CDR1 SNHLY, CDR2 FYNNEI. Between the trimmed V and J ends, which lost 5 bases and 0 bases, there was a span of 17 bases. The sample consisted of peripheral blood. The chain is built from TRBV2 and TRBJ1-3; D is undetermined. The TCR comes from a human donor in a cohort sampled during active COVID-19. In DNA, the CDR3 is TGTGCCAGCAGTCAAATCCCCACGGGAACCTCTGGAAACACCATATATTTT. This translates into CASSQIPTGTSGNTIYF.